The 26 T cell receptor beta chains listed next were all sequenced from one sample in a study of blood T cells in healthy people across ages. A second PCR, run for about 7 to 11 cycles, used a sample-barcoded 5' primer plus a J-beta primer mix. MiXCR, run by TCRdb on the 5' RACE reads, gives a single entry per CDR3 protein. The sample consists of approximately 800,000 distinct CDR3 sequences, 45% to 70% of them appearing once. Input material: blood. The receptors derive from a man between 40 and 49 years old in good health.

The chain carries TRBV6-2 or TRBV6-3 and TRBJ2-7; 9 nucleotides match TRBD1. The CDR3 consists of 16 residues. CDR1 and CDR2 (germline): MNHEY, SVGEGT. The V gene end was trimmed by 2 bases and the J gene end by 2 bases; junction bases not matched to a gene: 7. This chain's CDR3 is CASSYANRGRPYEQYF. CDR3 sequence (DNA): TGTGCCAGCAGTTACGCAAACAGGGGGCGCCCCTACGAGCAGTACTTC.

This rearrangement joins TRBV4-3 to TRBJ1-1; TRBD1 matches 7 bases. The V gene end was trimmed by 1 base and the J gene end by 0 bases; junction bases not matched to a gene: 5. The CDR3 loop spans 16 amino acids. From germline, CDR1 is LGHNA and CDR2 YSLEER. In DNA form, the CDR3 reads TGCGCCAGCAGCCAAGGGACAGGTGGCTTGAACACTGAAGCTTTCTTT. Its translation: CASSQGTGGLNTEAFF.

To note about this clonotype: Relative to the germline gene, one junction end is altered; a read error may explain this. The rearrangement joins TRBV20-1 to TRBJ1-2; D may be TRBD1 (5 bases). The germline V gene encodes CDR1 DFQATT and CDR2 SNEGSKA (reference sequence). The CDR3 totals 14 residues. CDR3 nucleotides: TGCAGCGCTAGGTGGGGCATGACGGACTATGGCTACACCTTC. This codes for CSARWGMTDYGYTF.

This CDR3 reads CASTSPMGGGNTDTQYF. DNA of the CDR3: TGTGCCAGCACCTCGCCCATGGGCGGGGGGAACACAGATACGCAGTATTTT. The chain is built from TRBV7-2 and TRBJ2-3; 8 nucleotides match TRBD2. The CDR3 loop spans 17 amino acids. CDR1 and CDR2 (germline): SGHTA, FQGNSA. Trimming at V came to 7 bases and at J to 2 bases, leaving 14 bases not matched to a gene. Full variable domain (outside the CDR3, taken from reference TRBV7-2 and TRBJ2-3): GAGVSQSPSNKVTEKGKDVELRCDPISGHTALYWYRQSLGQGLEFLIYFQGNSAPDKSGLPSDRFSAERTGGSVSTLTIQRTQQEDSAVYLCASTSPMGGGNTDTQYFGPGTRLTVL.

The chain has TRBV5-6 and TRBJ2-1; 9 bases are shared with TRBD2. CDR3 size: 15 residues. Germline values: CDR1 SGHDT, CDR2 YYEEEE. V was pared by 4 bases and J by 4 bases, with 6 bases of the junction left unmatched. The CDR3 DNA is TGTGCCAGCAGCCAGCGACTAGCGGATTACAATGAGCAGTTCTTC. Amino acid sequence: CASSQRLADYNEQFF. The full variable domain, completed using reference TRBV5-6 and TRBJ2-1, is DAGVTQSPTHLIKTRGQQVTLRCSPKSGHDTVSWYQQALGQGPQFIFQYYEEEERQRGNFPDRFSGHQFPNYSSELNVNALLLGDSALYLCASSQRLADYNEQFFGPGTRLTVL.

There are a few counts of this clonotype. The rearrangement uses TRBV14 and TRBJ2-1, with 9 bases aligning to TRBD1. Germline assignment: CDR1 SGHDN and CDR2 FVKESK. The CDR3 is 19 residues long. Trimming at V came to 0 bases and at J to 7 bases, leaving 16 bases not matched to a gene. The CDR3, as DNA: TGTGCCAGCAGCCAAGACCACCGAATTACAGGGGGCTCCTCAAATGAGCAGTTCTTC. This codes for CASSQDHRITGGSSNEQFF.

This clonotype has more than one count but fewer than ten. The chain uses TRBV6-4 and TRBJ1-6; 9 bases map to TRBD1. Looked up from germline, CDR1 is MRHNA and CDR2 is SNTAGT. The CDR3 has 15 amino acids. The trim removed 6 bases at V and 7 bases at J, leaving 7 bases unmatched. The CDR3 protein is CASSQRTGDNSPLHF. The DNA for the CDR3 is TGTGCCAGCAGCCAACGGACAGGGGACAATTCACCCCTCCACTTT.

The V call is TRBV7-8, the J call TRBJ2-3; no clear D. V lost 5 bases, J lost 1 base, and 10 bases lay in between. In germline, CDR1 is SGHVS, CDR2 FQNEAQ. The CDR3 totals 14 residues. DNA for the CDR3: TGTGCCAGCAGCCACTCTGCCCGCACAGATACGCAGTATTTT. As protein: CASSHSARTDTQYF. The full variable domain, rest sourced from reference TRBV7-8 and TRBJ2-3, is GAGVSQSPRYKVAKRGQDVALRCDPISGHVSLFWYQQALGQGPEFLTYFQNEAQLDKSGLPSDRFFAERPEGSVSTLKIQRTQQEDSAVYLCASSHSARTDTQYFGPGTRLTVL.

This clonotype was seen a few times. V and J are TRBV3-1 and TRBJ2-7; D gene unclear. The CDR3 contains 15 residues. Germline values: CDR1 LGHDT, CDR2 YNNKEL (reference sequence). V lost 1 base and J lost 7, with 17 bases in between. The CDR3 sequence: CASSQGRLVHNEQYF. The CDR3 nucleotides are TGTGCCAGCAGCCAAGGTAGGCTAGTCCACAATGAGCAGTACTTC.

This rearrangement joins TRBV6-5 to TRBJ2-1, with D possibly matching TRBD2 (6 bases). CDR1 is MNHEY, CDR2 SVGAGI, per germline. This CDR3 spans 15 amino acids. Trimming pared 0 bases from V and 9 bases from J, leaving 15 bases between. CDR3 protein: CASSYSTRGWGEQFF. CDR3 bases: TGTGCCAGCAGTTACTCGACTAGGGGATGGGGTGAGCAGTTCTTC.

The chain has TRBV4-2 and TRBJ2-4, with 10 nucleotides matching TRBD1. CDR1 and CDR2 (germline): LGHNA, YNFKEQ. V dropped 2 bases and J dropped 5; count of bases not matched to a gene: 6. This CDR3 is 16 amino acids long. CDR3: CASSQNPGTGENIQYF. The CDR3 DNA reads as TGTGCCAGCAGCCAAAACCCAGGGACAGGGGAAAACATTCAGTACTTC.

The V gene is TRBV10-2, the J gene TRBJ2-3; D not certain. The germline gives CDR1 WSHSY, CDR2 SAAADI. This CDR3 comprises 13 residues. The V end was cut by 7 bases, the J end by 4 bases, with 12 bases between. The CDR3 protein is CASMTRSADTQYF. For the CDR3, the DNA is TGCGCCAGCATGACAAGAAGCGCAGATACGCAGTATTTT.

This rearrangement joins TRBV30 to TRBJ1-2; D remains ambiguous. The germline V and J ends were trimmed by 0 bases and 10 bases, with 15 bases remaining between them. Germline loops: CDR1 GTSNPN, CDR2 SVGIG (reference sequence). The CDR3 totals 13 residues. The DNA for the CDR3 is TGTGCCTGGAGTGTAGTACAGTCAACAGTCTACACCTTC. Its protein product is CAWSVVQSTVYTF.

The rearrangement joins TRBV6-1 to TRBJ1-2; D gene ambiguous. Trimming cost V 11 bases and J 4 bases, with 14 bases left between them. The germline V gene encodes CDR1 MNHNS and CDR2 SASEGT. The CDR3 runs to 12 residues. Here the CDR3 reads CAADGRFYGYTF. The CDR3 DNA follows: TGTGCCGCCGACGGGCGGTTCTATGGCTACACCTTC.

This clonotype turned up a few times. The V gene is TRBV6-1, the J gene TRBJ2-5; D is perhaps TRBD2 (6 bases). Trimming stripped 6 bases from V and 2 bases from J, with 22 bases between. This CDR3 comprises 17 residues. From germline, CDR1 is MNHNS and CDR2 SASEGT. The CDR3 loop is CASSPWRGAPGQETQYF. In DNA, the CDR3 is TGTGCCAGCAGCCCCTGGCGGGGTGCACCAGGACAAGAGACCCAGTACTTC.

CDR3 region: CASSRVGRNTDTQYF. DNA of the CDR3: TGTGCCAGCAGTAGGGTGGGACGAAACACAGATACGCAGTATTTT. The chain recombines TRBV2 with TRBJ2-3, with D perhaps given as TRBD1 or TRBD2 (5 bases each). The CDR3 is 15 residues long. Germline lookup yields CDR1 SNHLY and CDR2 FYNNEI. V was clipped by 5 bases and J by 2 bases, with 14 bases between them.

CDR3 bases: TGTGCCAGCAGTGCGCAGACTACCTACGAGCAGTACTTC. It specifies CASSAQTTYEQYF. J is TRBJ2-1 and V is TRBV27; tentatively, D is TRBD2 (5 bases). TRBJ2-7 matches the DNA end more closely, so the J call is doubtful. CDR3 length: 13 residues. CDR1 MNHEY and CDR2 SMNVEV come from the germline V gene (reference sequence).

The J gene is TRBJ2-2, the V gene TRBV5-1, with D tentatively TRBD2 (5 bases). V lost 3 bases to trimming and J lost 0 bases, with 9 bases between them. This CDR3 is built from 15 residues. From germline, CDR1 is SGHRS and CDR2 YFSETQ. The CDR3 loop is CASSSTGTNTGELFF. The CDR3 DNA reads TGCGCCAGCAGCTCCACGGGGACGAACACCGGGGAGCTGTTTTTT.

The rearrangement links TRBV2 to TRBJ2-5; 7 bases are a match to TRBD1. Germline values: CDR1 SNHLY, CDR2 FYNNEI. This CDR3 is 15 amino acids long. V shed 4 bases and J 4 bases; nucleotides not matched to a gene: 9. CDR3 loop: CASSVDRALSETQYF. The CDR3 coding sequence is TGTGCCAGCAGTGTCGACAGGGCCCTCTCAGAGACCCAGTACTTC.

The V call is TRBV12-3 or TRBV12-4, the J call TRBJ2-1; TRBD1 matches at 8 bases. The CDR3 consists of 13 residues. Trimming took 5 bases from V and 10 from J; bases not matched to a gene: 7. The CDR3 DNA reads TGTGCCAGCAGTCCAACAGGGGGTCGCGAGCAGTTCTTC. Amino acid sequence: CASSPTGGREQFF.

The chain couples TRBV20-1 to TRBJ2-3; 7 bases line up with TRBD2. The J segment lost 6 bases and the V segment lost 2 bases, leaving 14 bases of the junction unmatched. In germline, CDR1 is DFQATT, CDR2 SNEGSKA (reference sequence). The CDR3 extends over 16 amino acids. The chain's CDR3 is CSARSGNNDLKDTQYF. CDR3 coding DNA: TGCAGTGCTAGAAGCGGGAACAACGACTTAAAGGATACGCAGTATTTT.

The chain employs TRBV7-3 and TRBJ2-3; D might be TRBD1 (5 bases). The CDR3 is 14 residues long. Trimming pared 5 bases from V and 7 bases from J, leaving 16 bases between. CDR1 is SGHTA and CDR2 is FQGTGA in the germline V gene. CDR3 protein: CASSPTGRANTQYF. The CDR3 region has the DNA TGTGCCAGCAGCCCGACGGGCAGGGCGAATACGCAGTATTTT. The variable domain in full, with the rest retrieved from reference TRBV7-3 and TRBJ2-3, is GAGVSQTPSNKVTEKGKYVELRCDPISGHTALYWYRQSLGQGPEFLIYFQGTGAADDSGLPNDRFFAVRPEGSVSTLKIQRTERGDSAVYLCASSPTGRANTQYFGPGTRLTVL.

The CDR3, as DNA: TGTGCCAGCAGTAATATGGACAGAGTCTATTACAATGAGCAGTTCTTC. It translates to CASSNMDRVYYNEQFF. V and J are TRBV12-3 or TRBV12-4 and TRBJ2-1; D possibly corresponds to TRBD1 (6 bases). The CDR3 spans 16 residues. V was shortened by 5 bases and J by 4 bases, with 18 bases between the two germline ends.

V gene TRBV12-3 or TRBV12-4 combines with J gene TRBJ2-1, with D maybe TRBD1 (6 bases). The CDR3 contains 15 residues. Deletions cut 5 bases from V and 7 bases from J, with 18 bases between. The CDR3 DNA is TGTGCCAGCAGTCTAGGAACCTTTCAGGGGAATGAGCAGTTCTTC. Translating gives CASSLGTFQGNEQFF.

Only one count was recorded for this clonotype. The genes are TRBV6-1 and TRBJ2-4, with 9 bases lining up with TRBD1. The CDR3 covers 16 residues. Germline CDR1 and CDR2: MNHNS and SASEGT. The V gene end was trimmed by 6 bases and the J gene end by 2 bases; junction bases not matched to a gene: 8. The CDR3 bases are TGTGCCAGCAGGACACAGGGGGCCGGTACCAAAAACATTCAGTACTTC. Translated: CASRTQGAGTKNIQYF.

This chain links TRBV28 with TRBJ2-5, with D tentatively TRBD1 (5 bases). The CDR3 runs to 15 residues. CDR1 MDHEN and CDR2 SYDVKM come from the germline V gene. Trimming took 8 bases from V and 3 from J, leaving 19 bases between them. CDR3 in DNA: TGTGCCAGCCAGTTGGGGCTATCGGCGAAAGAGACCCAGTACTTC. This codes for CASQLGLSAKETQYF.